This is a list of T cell receptor beta chains from one sample in a study of blood T cells in healthy people across ages. MiXCR, applied by TCRdb to the 5' RACE reads, yields one record per CDR3 protein. The sample records 1.5 million to 2 million distinct CDR3 sequences, roughly 30% being singletons. Sequencing was performed on blood. The receptors stem from a woman aged 30 to 39 in good health. Both conserved end residues are part of each CDR3. The D gene is left open where the match is weak. Some rows have no size entry. The others give once, few or many, or a class for an expanded clone.

J gene: TRBJ2-7
clone size: .
V gene: TRBV20-1
CDR3 length: 12
D gene: .
CDR3 protein: CSASYAAGEQYF
CDR3 DNA: TGCAGTGCTAGTTACGCCGCGGGCGAGCAGTACTTC

J gene: TRBJ1-2
clone size: few
V gene: TRBV14
CDR3 length: 15
D gene: .
CDR3 protein: CASSQQRLRAMSYTF
CDR3 DNA: TGTGCCAGCAGCCAACAGAGGCTGAGAGCCATGAGCTACACCTTC

J gene: TRBJ2-7
clone size: many
V gene: TRBV5-1
CDR3 length: 15
D gene: TRBD1
CDR3 protein: CASSLDRGLQYEQYF
CDR3 DNA: TGCGCCAGCAGCTTGGACAGGGGGCTCCAGTACGAGCAGTACTTC

J gene: TRBJ2-4
clone size: many
V gene: TRBV12-3/TRBV12-4
CDR3 length: 15
D gene: .
CDR3 protein: CASRVSREAKNIQYF
CDR3 DNA: TGTGCCAGCAGAGTAAGCCGAGAGGCCAAAAACATTCAGTACTTC

J gene: TRBJ2-7
clone size: .
V gene: TRBV6-1
CDR3 length: 15
D gene: TRBD2
CDR3 protein: CAGSLRGGASYEQYF
CDR3 DNA: TGTGCCGGCAGTCTACGCGGGGGAGCCTCCTACGAGCAGTACTTC

J gene: TRBJ2-1
clone size: few
V gene: TRBV7-9
CDR3 length: 13
D gene: .
CDR3 protein: CASSFYRGHEQFF
CDR3 DNA: TGTGCCAGCAGCTTCTACCGGGGCCATGAGCAGTTCTTC

J gene: TRBJ1-1
clone size: few
V gene: TRBV19
CDR3 length: 14
D gene: .
CDR3 protein: CASSAQGGNTEAFF
CDR3 DNA: TGTGCCAGTAGTGCCCAGGGAGGAAACACTGAAGCTTTCTTT

J gene: TRBJ1-1
clone size: few
V gene: TRBV20-1
CDR3 length: 11
D gene: .
CDR3 protein: CKGQGNTEAFF
CDR3 DNA: TGCAAGGGCCAGGGGAATACTGAAGCTTTCTTT

J gene: TRBJ1-2
clone size: .
V gene: TRBV4-2
CDR3 length: 13
D gene: .
CDR3 protein: CASSQDMSEGYTF
CDR3 DNA: TGTGCCAGCAGCCAAGATATGAGTGAGGGCTACACCTTC

J gene: TRBJ2-1
clone size: many
V gene: TRBV29-1
CDR3 length: 13
D gene: TRBD2
CDR3 protein: CSVEGGRAGEQFF
CDR3 DNA: TGCAGCGTTGAGGGGGGGAGGGCAGGTGAGCAGTTCTTC

J gene: TRBJ1-5
clone size: .
V gene: TRBV20-1
CDR3 length: 14
D gene: .
CDR3 protein: CSARKFGGDQPQHF
CDR3 DNA: TGCAGTGCTAGAAAATTCGGGGGGGATCAGCCCCAGCATTTT

J gene: TRBJ1-4
clone size: many
V gene: TRBV9
CDR3 length: 14
D gene: .
CDR3 protein: CASSVDSRREKLFF
CDR3 DNA: TGTGCCAGCAGCGTAGACAGCCGAAGGGAAAAACTGTTTTTT

J gene: TRBJ1-2
clone size: many
V gene: TRBV24-1
CDR3 length: 14
D gene: .
CDR3 protein: CATSDLGQASGYTF
CDR3 DNA: TGTGCCACCAGTGATTTAGGGCAGGCGAGTGGCTACACCTTC

J gene: TRBJ2-5
clone size: few
V gene: TRBV7-8
CDR3 length: 15
D gene: TRBD2
CDR3 protein: CASSALAGAGETQYF
CDR3 DNA: TGTGCCAGCAGCGCCCTAGCGGGAGCGGGGGAGACCCAGTACTTC

J gene: TRBJ2-7
clone size: .
V gene: TRBV20-1
CDR3 length: 14
D gene: TRBD2
CDR3 protein: CSADSGGASYEQYF
CDR3 DNA: TGCAGTGCGGATAGCGGGGGGGCCTCCTACGAGCAGTACTTC

J gene: TRBJ2-2
clone size: few
V gene: TRBV4-1
CDR3 length: 14
D gene: .
CDR3 protein: CASRDKKGFGELFF
CDR3 DNA: TGCGCCAGCAGGGATAAGAAGGGTTTCGGGGAGCTGTTTTTT

J gene: TRBJ2-1
clone size: .
V gene: TRBV5-1
CDR3 length: 14
D gene: TRBD2
CDR3 protein: CASRSGALYNEQFF
CDR3 DNA: TGCGCCAGCAGGAGCGGGGCCTTATACAATGAGCAGTTCTTC

J gene: TRBJ2-5
clone size: .
V gene: TRBV23-1
CDR3 length: 15
D gene: TRBD1
CDR3 protein: CASPRNRDRDFEQYF
CDR3 DNA: TGCGCCAGCCCTCGTAACCGGGACAGGGACTTTGAGCAGTACTTC

J gene: TRBJ2-5
clone size: many
V gene: TRBV29-1
CDR3 length: 12
D gene: .
CDR3 protein: CSVGTAVGTQYF
CDR3 DNA: TGCAGCGTTGGGACGGCGGTAGGGACCCAGTACTTC

J gene: TRBJ1-6
clone size: many
V gene: TRBV6-6
CDR3 length: 14
D gene: TRBD1
CDR3 protein: CASSYATGGPPLHF
CDR3 DNA: TGTGCCAGCAGTTATGCGACAGGGGGTCCACCCCTCCACTTT

J gene: TRBJ2-1
clone size: .
V gene: TRBV12-3/TRBV12-4
CDR3 length: 11
D gene: .
CDR3 protein: CASRPTLGQFF
CDR3 DNA: TGTGCCAGCCGTCCCACCCTAGGGCAGTTCTTC

J gene: TRBJ2-7
clone size: many
V gene: TRBV5-6
CDR3 length: 14
D gene: .
CDR3 protein: CASSLGQRTYEQYF
CDR3 DNA: TGTGCCAGCAGCTTAGGACAGCGCACATACGAGCAGTACTTC

J gene: TRBJ1-1
clone size: few
V gene: TRBV20-1
CDR3 length: 12
D gene: .
CDR3 protein: CSAPTQNTEAFF
CDR3 DNA: TGCAGTGCTCCCACACAGAACACTGAAGCTTTCTTT

J gene: TRBJ1-5
clone size: .
V gene: TRBV18
CDR3 length: 15
D gene: .
CDR3 protein: CASSSASRSNQPQHF
CDR3 DNA: TGTGCCAGCTCGTCAGCTTCGAGGAGCAATCAGCCCCAGCATTTT

J gene: TRBJ2-1
clone size: few
V gene: TRBV12-3/TRBV12-4
CDR3 length: 14
D gene: .
CDR3 protein: CASSLSGDGDEQFF
CDR3 DNA: TGTGCCAGCAGTCTCTCAGGCGATGGGGATGAGCAGTTCTTC

J gene: TRBJ1-5
clone size: .
V gene: TRBV7-2
CDR3 length: 16
D gene: .
CDR3 protein: CASSVGGVVSNQPQHF
CDR3 DNA: TGTGCCAGCAGCGTAGGGGGGGTTGTCAGCAATCAGCCCCAGCATTTT

J gene: TRBJ2-5
clone size: few
V gene: TRBV5-1
CDR3 length: 18
D gene: TRBD2
CDR3 protein: CASSLSLGRGDFQETQYF
CDR3 DNA: TGCGCCAGCAGCTTGTCCCTGGGGCGGGGGGACTTCCAAGAGACCCAGTACTTC

J gene: TRBJ2-3
clone size: .
V gene: TRBV12-3/TRBV12-4
CDR3 length: 16
D gene: TRBD1
CDR3 protein: CASSPRQGLRTDTQYF
CDR3 DNA: TGTGCCAGCAGCCCAAGACAGGGCCTTAGAACAGATACGCAGTATTTT

J gene: TRBJ2-3
clone size: few
V gene: TRBV5-6
CDR3 length: 18
D gene: .
CDR3 protein: CASSLRGETGGRTDTQYF
CDR3 DNA: TGTGCCAGCAGCTTAAGAGGGGAGACTGGGGGACGCACAGATACGCAGTATTTT